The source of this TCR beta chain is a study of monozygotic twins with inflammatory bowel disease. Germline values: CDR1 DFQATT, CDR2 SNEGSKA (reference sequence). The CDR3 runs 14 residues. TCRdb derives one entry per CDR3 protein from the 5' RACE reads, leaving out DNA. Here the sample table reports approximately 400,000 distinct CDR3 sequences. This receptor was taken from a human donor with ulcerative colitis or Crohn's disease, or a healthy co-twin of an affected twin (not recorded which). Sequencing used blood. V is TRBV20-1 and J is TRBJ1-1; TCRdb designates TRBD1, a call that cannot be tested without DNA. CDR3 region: CSAPGQGGTTEAFF.